This TCR beta chain was sequenced in a study of blood T cells in healthy people across ages. The sample holds many counts of this clonotype. Its target is not known. Study-wide points: Not knowing donor CMV status may have confounded expanded clonotype changes. More naive CD4+ cells and higher diversity marked long-lived donors relative to aged donors.

Trimming removed 5 bases from V and 5 bases from J; junction bases left unmatched: 9. CDR1 is MNHEY and CDR2 is SMNVEV in the germline V gene (reference sequence). This CDR3 region has 15 residues. Through a sample-barcoded 5' primer and a J-beta primer mix, a second PCR was run for about 6 to 11 cycles. TCRdb re-called the 5' RACE reads with MiXCR, one entry per CDR3 protein. Among hundreds of thousands of distinct CDR3 sequences listed, about 25% were seen once. These data were likewise used in another study, on T cells of mothers and their children. According to that study: There were over 9.5 million TCR beta CDR3 reads from each mother and a few million from each child.

This chain joins TRBV27 and TRBJ2-7; 10 bases align to TRBD2. The clonotype comes from a boy under 18 in good health. The sequenced material came from blood. The DNA of the CDR3 is TGTGCCAGCAGTCCAATAGCGGGAGGAAGTAACGAGCAGTACTTC. It codes for CASSPIAGGSNEQYF.